This T cell receptor (beta chain) comes out of a study of OX40 agonist ivuxolimab in advanced cancers. For the study at large: Patients in dose escalation had liver, melanoma, kidney or head and neck cancers.

TCRdb's table, derived via immunoSEQ multiplex PCR, lists solely in-frame clones and lacks some. The sample has about 48,000 clones; about three quarters are singletons. Exclusion of a patient followed from autoimmune disease history or systemic immunosuppression. Sequenced material: CD4+ or CD8+ T cells sorted from blood, taken in a trial of the OX40 agonist ivuxolimab. The TCR originated in an adult with an advanced solid tumor such as melanoma, head and neck, liver or kidney cancer.

The DNA of the CDR3 is TGTGCCAGCAGCTTAGATGGAACAAACAGTAAAGAAGCTTTCTTT. The encoded protein is CASSLDGTNSKEAFF. The V and J genes are TRBV13 and TRBJ1-1; D gene uncertain. Trimming cost V 1 base and J 8 bases, with 17 bases left between them. Germline V gene lookup returns CDR1 PRHDT and CDR2 FYEKMQ (reference sequence). This CDR3 contains 15 residues. The full variable domain, with the rest looked up from reference TRBV13 and TRBJ1-1, is AAGVIQSPRHLIKEKRETATLKCYPIPRHDTVYWYQQGPGQDPQFLISFYEKMQSDKGSIPDRFSAQQFSDYHSELNMSSLELGDSALYFCASSLDGTNSKEAFFGQGTRLTVV.